This T cell receptor (beta chain) appears in the sequencing data of a study of T cell repertoires in cytomegalovirus infection. The overall study: Through public TCR beta signatures, both CMV infection and matching HLA type were indicated.

Study results and caveats: The cumulative frequency of public TCR beta families distinguished individuals who carried CMV together with the relevant HLA. Dominant in the ex vivo response were TCR beta clonotypes restricted by HLA-C and specific for CMV.

Via MiXCR, TCRdb re-called the reads, giving one row per CDR3 protein. The table includes 100,000 to 150,000 distinct CDR3 sequences, 24% detected once. Per germline, CDR1 MNHNS and CDR2 SASEGT. The V end lost 7 bases, the J end lost 7 bases, and 20 bases lay between the germline ends. CDR3 length equals 15 residues. This clonotype came up many times. Its antigen is not identified. This chain connects TRBV6-1 to TRBJ1-5, with D unclear. The sample taken for sequencing was PBMCs, sequenced either directly or after in vitro stimulation (not recorded which). The receptor was derived from a human donor in good health (CMV status not recorded). Some clones in this sample may be carry-over from other donors' samples. CDR3 coding DNA: TGTGCCAGCACTCCCGGGTCCTCTCTTGGGCAGCCCCAGCATTTT. It yields the protein CASTPGSSLGQPQHF.